One sample yielded the 12 T cell receptor beta chains listed below, sequenced in a study of T cells expressing NK-cell markers. From its re-call of the 5' RACE reads, TCRdb lists each CDR3 protein once, without DNA. The table for this sample gives around 100,000 distinct CDR3 sequences. Sequenced input: blood T cells: a sorted CD56 or NKG2C T cell subset, CD4+ or CD8+ T cells, or bulk PBMC T cells (not recorded which). These receptor sequences come from a woman aged 18-69 years in good health.

V is TRBV20-1 and J is TRBJ2-7; TCRdb names TRBD1, which stays unverified in the absence of DNA. Per the germline V gene, CDR1 is DFQATT and CDR2 is SNEGSKA (reference sequence). This CDR3 is 15 amino acids long. The CDR3 is CSASASRAQASEQYF.

The chain recombines TRBV20-1 with TRBJ1-1; TCRdb lists TRBD1, though no DNA is available to test this call. Germline V CDR1 and CDR2: DFQATT, SNEGSKA (reference sequence). The CDR3 covers 13 residues. CDR3 sequence reads: CSARDPGNTEAFF.

The chain joins TRBV29-1 to TRBJ2-5; TCRdb's D call of TRBD1 is untestable without DNA. This CDR3 comprises 14 residues. Germline-derived CDR1 and CDR2 are SQVTM and ANQGSEA. CDR3 in amino acids: CSVTWDIPQETQYF. The full variable domain, completed using reference TRBV29-1 and TRBJ2-5, is SAVISQKPSRDICQRGTSLTIQCQVDSQVTMMFWYRQQPGQSLTLIATANQGSEATYESGFVIDKFPISRPNLTFSTLTVSNMSPEDSSIYLCSVTWDIPQETQYFGPGTRLLVL.

CDR3 protein: CSVAPSGDSYEQYF. The chain is built from TRBV29-1 and TRBJ2-7; the D call from TCRdb, TRBD2, cannot be confirmed without DNA. CDR3 length: 14 amino acids. Germline values: CDR1 SQVTM, CDR2 ANQGSEA.

The genes are TRBV7-8 and TRBJ1-4; checking the TCRdb D call of TRBD1 is not possible without DNA. The germline gives CDR1 SGHVS, CDR2 FQNEAQ. CDR3 length: 15 residues. The CDR3 sequence: CASSLAPGANEKLFF.

The V and J genes are TRBV9 and TRBJ2-2; checking the TCRdb D call of TRBD2 is not possible without DNA. The CDR3 consists of 16 residues. Germline CDR1 reads SGDLS; CDR2 reads YYNGEE. The CDR3 spells CASSSRGGTQTGELFF. The variable domain in full, completed from reference TRBV9 and TRBJ2-2, reads DSGVTQTPKHLITATGQRVTLRCSPRSGDLSVYWYQQSLDQGLQFLIQYYNGEERAKGNILERFSAQQFPDLHSELNLSSLELGDSALYFCASSSRGGTQTGELFFGEGSRLTVL.

The chain couples TRBV7-9 to TRBJ2-6; the D call from TCRdb, TRBD1, cannot be confirmed without DNA. The germline CDR1 and CDR2 sequences are SEHNR and FQNEAQ (reference sequence). This CDR3 region has 15 residues. The CDR3 here is CASSRGGIGANVLTF.

The chain couples TRBV14 to TRBJ2-5; the D call of TRBD2 rests on TCRdb alone, since no DNA is present to check it. Germline V gene data show CDR1 as SGHDN and CDR2 as FVKESK. The CDR3 length is 16 residues. The CDR3 is CASKTPQREGRETQYF.

The V and J genes are TRBV24-1 and TRBJ2-1; TCRdb picks TRBD2, but there is no DNA to check that call. Looked up from germline, CDR1 is KGHDR and CDR2 is SFDVKD. The CDR3 has 16 amino acids. The CDR3 is CATSAGAEWGNNEQFF.

The chain links TRBV6-5 to TRBJ2-1. The germline V gene has CDR1 MNHEY and CDR2 SVGAGI. There are 15 residues in the CDR3. The CDR3 sequence: CASSYRDGRYNEQFF.

The chain links TRBV19 to TRBJ2-1; the D call of TRBD2 rests on TCRdb alone, since no DNA is present to check it. CDR3 length equals 16 residues. Germline CDR1 is LNHDA and CDR2 is SQIVND (reference sequence). CDR3 loop: CASSTYSGSSYNEQFF.

The chain has TRBV4-3 and TRBJ2-7; TCRdb's D call, TRBD1, is unchecked because there is no DNA. CDR1 LGHNA and CDR2 YSLEER come from the germline V gene. This CDR3 has 15 residues. CDR3 loop: CASSQETGIPHEQYF.